Each of the 22 T cell receptor beta chains below was sequenced from the same sample in a study of cytomegalovirus exposure and HLA in healthy donors. Primers for the PCR totalled 60 Vbeta and 13 Jbeta. The repertoire was sequenced with immunoSEQ multiplex PCR; TCRdb's copy has only in-frame clones and lacks some. This table has 150,000 to 200,000 clones, 70% to 90% appearing once. Sequencing was performed on PBMCs. The receptors stem from a man aged 30 to 39 in good health and CMV-seropositive.

This clone was observed once. The rearrangement uses TRBV5-1 and TRBJ1-1; no reliable D call. The CDR3 has 15 amino acids. The germline V and J ends were trimmed by 4 bases and 0 bases, with 13 bases remaining between them. CDR1 and CDR2 from the germline V gene are SGHRS and YFSETQ. For the CDR3, the DNA is TGCGCCAGCAGCCTTTCCTCACAATTGAACACTGAAGCTTTCTTT. Encoded protein: CASSLSSQLNTEAFF.

The chain couples TRBV29-1 to TRBJ2-3; D gene unclear. The CDR3 spans 14 residues. With 0 bases removed from V and 5 bases from J, the gap between germline ends came to 12 bases. CDR1 is SQVTM, CDR2 ANQGSEA, per germline. The CDR3 loop is CSVEDLDAQDTQYF. The CDR3 DNA sequence: TGCAGCGTTGAAGATCTAGACGCCCAAGATACGCAGTATTTT.

The genes are TRBV28 and TRBJ1-3, with D unclear. In germline, CDR1 is MDHEN, CDR2 SYDVKM. The CDR3 sequence is 14 residues long. Trimming left V 4 bases short and J 0 bases short, with 7 bases between. The CDR3 here is CASSYRVSGNTIYF. The CDR3 DNA reads TGTGCCAGCAGTTACCGAGTCTCTGGAAACACCATATATTTT.

This chain uses TRBV7-3 with TRBJ2-5; 7 bases are a match to TRBD2. The trim removed 1 base at V and 5 bases at J, leaving 4 bases unmatched. Germline assignment: CDR1 SGHTA and CDR2 FQGTGA. The CDR3 covers 14 residues. The CDR3 nucleotides read TGTGCCAGCAGCTTAAGGGGGGGAGTGGAGACCCAGTACTTC. Amino acids: CASSLRGGVETQYF.

The chain couples TRBV5-4 to TRBJ2-2; tentatively, D is TRBD1 (6 bases). The V gene's germline CDR1 is SGHNT and CDR2 YYREEE (reference sequence). The ends were cut back, 0 bases at V and 2 bases at J, with 11 bases in the middle. The CDR3 consists of 16 residues. The DNA of the CDR3 is TGTGCCAGCAGCTTGGCCGGCAGGGGCAACACCGGGGAGCTGTTTTTT. Translation: CASSLAGRGNTGELFF.

This chain connects TRBV4-2 to TRBJ2-2; 9 nucleotides line up with TRBD2. There are 18 residues in the CDR3. V dropped 0 bases and J dropped 5; count of bases not matched to a gene: 10. CDR1 is LGHNA, CDR2 YNFKEQ, per germline. CDR3 in amino acids: CASSQDPAGGGKTGELFF. The DNA of the CDR3 is TGTGCCAGCAGCCAAGACCCGGCGGGAGGGGGGAAAACCGGGGAGCTGTTTTTT.

The chain has TRBV10-3 and TRBJ2-1; weak D call: TRBD1 (6 bases). Germline V lookup: CDR1 ENHRY, CDR2 SYGVKD. V was pared by 0 bases and J by 1 base, with 16 bases between. This CDR3 spans 18 amino acids. The CDR3 DNA is TGTGCCATCAGTGAGTCGCCGGACAGAAGCCATTCCTACAATGAGCAGTTCTTC. This encodes CAISESPDRSHSYNEQFF.

The chain recombines TRBV7-2 with TRBJ1-5, with unresolved D. The germline CDR1 and CDR2 sequences are SGHTA and FQGNSA. V lost 2 bases and J lost 6, with 5 bases in between. The CDR3 is 12 residues long. CDR3 residues: CASSLPFQPQHF. CDR3 DNA: TGTGCCAGCAGCTTACCTTTTCAGCCCCAGCATTTT.

The chain recombines TRBV5-1 with TRBJ2-7; possibly TRBD1 for D (6 bases). CDR1 is SGHRS and CDR2 is YFSETQ in the germline V gene. The CDR3 runs to 14 residues. The V gene lost 0 bases and the J gene lost 6 bases, with 13 bases spanning the gap. CDR3 protein: CASSLGDTGFEQYF. The CDR3, as DNA: TGCGCCAGCAGCTTGGGGGACACAGGTTTCGAGCAGTACTTC. The full variable domain, rest sourced from reference TRBV5-1 and TRBJ2-7, is KAGVTQTPRYLIKTRGQQVTLSCSPISGHRSVSWYQQTPGQGLQFLFEYFSETQRNKGNFPGRFSGRQFSNSRSEMNVSTLELGDSALYLCASSLGDTGFEQYFGPGTRLTVT.

A remark on this clone: Germline is not matched at one junction end, which may reflect a read error. This chain uses TRBV7-9 with TRBJ2-1; TRBD2 matches 8 bases. Germline assignment: CDR1 SEHNR and CDR2 FQNEAQ (reference sequence). The CDR3 runs 19 residues. The CDR3 sequence is CSSSPPASGGSSSYNEQFF. In nucleotides, the CDR3 is TGTTCCAGCAGCCCTCCGGCCAGCGGGGGATCGAGCTCCTACAATGAGCAGTTCTTC.

This clone was recorded a few times. V and J are TRBV6-1 and TRBJ1-1; D is uncertain. Trimming took off 6 bases at V and 7 bases at J, with 15 bases between the two ends. The germline CDR1 and CDR2 sequences are MNHNS and SASEGT. The CDR3 has 13 residues. The CDR3, as DNA: TGTGCCAGCAGGCCCGCCCGAGGAAGTGAAGCTTTCTTT. This gives the protein CASRPARGSEAFF.

The V call is TRBV11-3, the J call TRBJ1-5; D is unresolved. CDR3 length: 17 amino acids. The germline CDR1 and CDR2 sequences are SGHNT and YENEEA. Trimming removed 1 base at V and 5 bases at J, with 18 bases between. The CDR3 region is CASSLAVRGRIDQPQHF. The CDR3 DNA follows: TGTGCCAGCAGCTTAGCGGTACGGGGTAGAATCGATCAGCCCCAGCATTTT.

The gene calls are TRBV2 and TRBJ1-2; D perhaps matches TRBD1 (5 bases). The CDR3 is made up of 13 amino acids. V shed 5 bases and J shed 3 bases, with 10 bases lying between them. Germline CDR1 reads SNHLY; CDR2 reads FYNNEI. CDR3 region: CASSIQGYYGYTF. The CDR3 region has the DNA TGTGCCAGCAGTATTCAGGGATACTATGGCTACACCTTC.

V usage is TRBV7-6 and J usage is TRBJ1-4, with D unresolved. The CDR3 sequence is 16 residues long. Germline values: CDR1 SGHVS, CDR2 FNYEAQ. V was cut by 1 base and J by 5 bases, with 14 bases left in between. The CDR3 bases are TGTGCCAGCAGCTTAGGAAGTCCGGCGGGGAATGAAAAACTGTTTTTT. It codes for CASSLGSPAGNEKLFF.

V and J are TRBV7-8 and TRBJ2-1; tentative D call: TRBD2 (6 bases). Trimming took off 2 bases at V and 10 bases at J, with 30 bases between the two ends. Germline V gene data show CDR1 as SGHVS and CDR2 as FQNEAQ. This CDR3 has 19 residues. The CDR3 reads CASSLLVAGGLADIREQFF. In DNA, the CDR3 is TGTGCCAGCAGCTTATTAGTGGCCGGGGGTCTAGCCGATATTAGGGAGCAGTTCTTC.

V usage is TRBV27 and J usage is TRBJ2-7; perhaps TRBD1 as D (5 bases). CDR1 MNHEY and CDR2 SMNVEV come from the germline V gene (reference sequence). V lost 2 bases to trimming and J lost 2 bases, with 16 bases between them. This CDR3 is 16 amino acids long. The CDR3 DNA sequence: TGTGCCAGCAGTTTAAGAGTTACAGGTCCTACCTACGAGCAGTACTTC. This gives the protein CASSLRVTGPTYEQYF.

The chain combines TRBV2 with TRBJ2-2; 13 bases map to TRBD2. The CDR3 has 16 amino acids. The germline V gene has CDR1 SNHLY and CDR2 FYNNEI. Trimming cost V 8 bases and J 5 bases; bases outside gene matches: 8. CDR3 in amino acids: CASHGLAGVSTGELFF. CDR3 sequence (DNA): TGTGCCAGCCACGGACTAGCGGGAGTCTCTACCGGGGAGCTGTTTTTT.

The J gene is TRBJ2-7, the V gene TRBV19; 10 bases are shared with TRBD1. CDR3 length: 13 residues. Germline V CDR1 and CDR2: LNHDA, SQIVND (reference sequence). V lost 5 bases and J lost 6; bases outside the gene matches: 4. The CDR3 loop reads CASSVGTGAEQYV. In nucleotides, the CDR3 is TGTGCCAGTAGTGTCGGGACAGGGGCCGAGCAGTACGTC.

The chain couples TRBV7-9 to TRBJ2-7, with TRBD1 matching 11 bases. Germline V lookup: CDR1 SEHNR, CDR2 FQNEAQ (reference sequence). Trimming removed 3 bases from V and 2 bases from J; junction bases left unmatched: 3. CDR3 length: 15 residues. The CDR3 region is CASSFGQGAAYEQYF. CDR3 DNA sequence: TGTGCCAGCAGCTTCGGACAGGGGGCGGCCTACGAGCAGTACTTC.

The chain uses TRBV5-1 and TRBJ2-1; D gene unclear. Germline loops: CDR1 SGHRS, CDR2 YFSETQ. Trimming took 7 bases from V and 8 from J, leaving 10 bases between them. This CDR3 spans 11 amino acids. The CDR3 bases are TGCGCCAGCCCACTTTGTGATGAGCAGTTCTTC. Protein sequence: CASPLCDEQFF.

The rearrangement joins TRBV2 to TRBJ2-7, with TRBD2 matching 7 bases. The CDR3 has 16 amino acids. Germline loops: CDR1 SNHLY, CDR2 FYNNEI. Trimming removed 7 bases from V and 0 bases from J; junction bases left unmatched: 12. The DNA for the CDR3 is TGTGCCAGCACCCCCGGAGGGAGGGTGACCTCCTACGAGCAGTACTTC. It yields the protein CASTPGGRVTSYEQYF.

Note on this clone: Other DNA variants within this sample encode the same CDR3. The rearrangement joins TRBV5-1 to TRBJ2-5; 8 positions match TRBD2. The V and J ends lost 3 bases and 2 bases, in that order; junction bases with no gene match: 3. This CDR3 has 14 residues. CDR1 SGHRS and CDR2 YFSETQ come from the germline V gene. The CDR3 nucleotides read TGCGCCAGCAGCTGGACTAGCCTACAAGAGACCCAGTACTTC. It encodes CASSWTSLQETQYF. Based on the CDR3 plus reference TRBV5-1 and TRBJ2-5, the full variable domain is KAGVTQTPRYLIKTRGQQVTLSCSPISGHRSVSWYQQTPGQGLQFLFEYFSETQRNKGNFPGRFSGRQFSNSRSEMNVSTLELGDSALYLCASSWTSLQETQYFGPGTRLLVL.